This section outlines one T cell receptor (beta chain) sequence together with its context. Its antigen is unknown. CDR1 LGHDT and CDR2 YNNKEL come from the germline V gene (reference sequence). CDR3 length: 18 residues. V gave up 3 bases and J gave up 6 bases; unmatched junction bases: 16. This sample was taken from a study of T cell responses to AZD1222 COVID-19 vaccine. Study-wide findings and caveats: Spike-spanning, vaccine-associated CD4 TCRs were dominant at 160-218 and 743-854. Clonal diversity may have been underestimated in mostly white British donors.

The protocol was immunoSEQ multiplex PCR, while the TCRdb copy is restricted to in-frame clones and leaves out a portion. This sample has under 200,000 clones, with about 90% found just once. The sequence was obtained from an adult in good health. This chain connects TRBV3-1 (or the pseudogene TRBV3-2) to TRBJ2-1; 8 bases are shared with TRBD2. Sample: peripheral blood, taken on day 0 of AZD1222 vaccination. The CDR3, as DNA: TGTGCCAGCAGCCAGAGCAAGGAGGGCGGGGGGATTATCAATGAGCAGTTCTTC. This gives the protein CASSQSKEGGGIINEQFF.